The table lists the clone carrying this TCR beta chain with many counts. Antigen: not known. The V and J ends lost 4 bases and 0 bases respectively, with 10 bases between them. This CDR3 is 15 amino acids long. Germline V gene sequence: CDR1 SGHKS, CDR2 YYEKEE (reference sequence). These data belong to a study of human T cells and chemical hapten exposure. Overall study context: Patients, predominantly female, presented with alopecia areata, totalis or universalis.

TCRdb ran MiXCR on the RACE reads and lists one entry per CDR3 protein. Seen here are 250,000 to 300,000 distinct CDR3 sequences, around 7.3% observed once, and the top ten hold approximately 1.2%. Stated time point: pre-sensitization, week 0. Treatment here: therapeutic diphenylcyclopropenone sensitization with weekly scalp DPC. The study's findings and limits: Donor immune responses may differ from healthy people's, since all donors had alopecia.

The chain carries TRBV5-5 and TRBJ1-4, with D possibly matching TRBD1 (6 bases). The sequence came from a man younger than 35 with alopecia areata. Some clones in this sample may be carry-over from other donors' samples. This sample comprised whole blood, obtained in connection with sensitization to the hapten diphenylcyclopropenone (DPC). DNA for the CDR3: TGTGCCAGCAGCCCGGACAGTGCAACTAATGAAAAACTGTTTTTT. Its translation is CASSPDSATNEKLFF.